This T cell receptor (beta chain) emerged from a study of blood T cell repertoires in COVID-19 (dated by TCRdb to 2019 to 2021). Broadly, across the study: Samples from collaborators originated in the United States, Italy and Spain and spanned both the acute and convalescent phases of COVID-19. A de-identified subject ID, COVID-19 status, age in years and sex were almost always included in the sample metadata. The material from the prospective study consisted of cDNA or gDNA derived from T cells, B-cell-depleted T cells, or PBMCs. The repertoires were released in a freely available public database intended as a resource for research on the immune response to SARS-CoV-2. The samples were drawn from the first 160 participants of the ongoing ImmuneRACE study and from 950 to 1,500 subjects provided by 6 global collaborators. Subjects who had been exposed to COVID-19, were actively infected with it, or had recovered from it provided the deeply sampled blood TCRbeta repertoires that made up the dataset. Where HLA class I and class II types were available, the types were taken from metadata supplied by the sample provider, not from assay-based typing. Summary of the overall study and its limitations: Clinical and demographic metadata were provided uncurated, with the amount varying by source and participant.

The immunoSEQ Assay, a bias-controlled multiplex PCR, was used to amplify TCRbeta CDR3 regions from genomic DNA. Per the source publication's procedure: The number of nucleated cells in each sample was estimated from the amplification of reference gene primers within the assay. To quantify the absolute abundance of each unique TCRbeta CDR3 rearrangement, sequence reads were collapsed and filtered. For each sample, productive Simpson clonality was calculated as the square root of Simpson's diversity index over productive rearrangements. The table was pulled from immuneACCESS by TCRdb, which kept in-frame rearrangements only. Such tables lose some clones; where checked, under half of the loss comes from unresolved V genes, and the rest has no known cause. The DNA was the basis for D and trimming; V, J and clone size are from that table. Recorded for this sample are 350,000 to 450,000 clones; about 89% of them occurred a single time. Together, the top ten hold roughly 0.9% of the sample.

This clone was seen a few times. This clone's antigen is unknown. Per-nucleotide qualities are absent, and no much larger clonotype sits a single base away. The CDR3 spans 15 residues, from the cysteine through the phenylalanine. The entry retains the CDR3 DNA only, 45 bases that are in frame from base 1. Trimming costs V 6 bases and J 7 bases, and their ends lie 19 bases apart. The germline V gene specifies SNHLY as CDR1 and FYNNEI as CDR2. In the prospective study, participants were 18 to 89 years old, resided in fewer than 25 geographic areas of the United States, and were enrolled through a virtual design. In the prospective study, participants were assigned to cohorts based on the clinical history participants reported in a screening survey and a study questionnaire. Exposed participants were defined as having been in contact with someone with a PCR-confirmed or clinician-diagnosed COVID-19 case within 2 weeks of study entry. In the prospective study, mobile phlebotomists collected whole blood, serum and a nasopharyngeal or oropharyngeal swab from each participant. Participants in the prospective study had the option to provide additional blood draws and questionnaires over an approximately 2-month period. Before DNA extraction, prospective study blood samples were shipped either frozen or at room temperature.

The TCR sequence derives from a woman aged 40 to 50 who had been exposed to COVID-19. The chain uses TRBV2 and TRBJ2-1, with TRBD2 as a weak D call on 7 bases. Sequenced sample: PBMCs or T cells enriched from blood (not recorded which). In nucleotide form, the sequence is TGTGCCAGCAGGCTACAGGGAGGGGAGGGTAATGAGCAGTTCTTC. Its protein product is CASRLQGGEGNEQFF.